This passage covers 32 T cell receptor beta chains from one sample sequenced in a study of shared clonotypes between healthy human individuals. This table comes from immunoSEQ multiplex PCR, and its TCRdb copy is limited to in-frame clones, with some not included. The table includes some 2,000,000 clones, 90% to 95% detected once. Sequencing was carried out using naive CD4+ T cells sorted from blood. Indicated subset: CD45RA+ positively selected. The origin of the receptors is a man between 18 and 29 years old in good health.

The rearrangement joins TRBV5-1 to TRBJ2-1, with 12 bases fitting TRBD2. Germline CDR1 reads SGHRS; CDR2 reads YFSETQ. The trim removed 0 bases at V and 5 bases at J, leaving 6 bases unmatched. This CDR3 region has 17 residues. The CDR3 loop reads CASSLGATSGGNNEQFF. Here the CDR3 DNA reads TGCGCCAGCAGCTTGGGGGCGACTAGCGGGGGCAACAATGAGCAGTTCTTC.

Remarks on this clone: Distinct nucleotide sequences in the sample also encode this CDR3. The chain employs TRBV6-5 and TRBJ1-5; maybe TRBD1 (6 bases). Germline V gene data show CDR1 as MNHEY and CDR2 as SVGAGI. This CDR3 region has 13 residues. Between the trimmed V and J ends, which lost 5 bases and 7 bases, there was a span of 12 bases. The CDR3 spells CASSRGAGQPQHF. CDR3 DNA: TGTGCCAGCAGTCGGGGGGCAGGACAGCCCCAGCATTTT.

The V gene is TRBV7-2, the J gene TRBJ2-3, with TRBD2 as a possible D gene (5 bases). Germline V gene lookup returns CDR1 SGHTA and CDR2 FQGNSA. Between the trimmed V and J ends, which lost 5 bases and 0 bases, there was a span of 18 bases. The CDR3 sequence is 17 residues long. The CDR3 loop is CASSASPGLASTDTQYF. The DNA for the CDR3 is TGTGCCAGCAGCGCCAGCCCTGGACTGGCTAGCACAGATACGCAGTATTTT.

This chain connects TRBV11-2 to TRBJ2-7; 10 bases are a match to TRBD1. Trimming cost V 5 bases and J 3 bases; bases outside gene matches: 7. The CDR3 sequence is 15 residues long. From germline, CDR1 is SGHAT and CDR2 FQNNGV. CDR3 sequence reads: CASSRTGTGVYEQYF. The CDR3 nucleotides read TGTGCCAGCAGCCGGACCGGGACAGGGGTCTACGAGCAGTACTTC.

This clone was seen only once. This rearrangement joins TRBV28 to TRBJ2-2, with TRBD1 as a possible D gene (5 bases). Germline CDR1 and CDR2: MDHEN and SYDVKM. With 7 bases removed from V and 4 bases from J, the gap between germline ends came to 10 bases. The CDR3 extends over 13 amino acids. CDR3 DNA: TGTGCCAGCACTTGGGGCAGCACCGGGGAGCTGTTTTTT. Encoded protein: CASTWGSTGELFF.

The chain carries TRBV6-5 and TRBJ2-3, with TRBD2 matching over 9 bases. CDR1 is MNHEY and CDR2 is SVGAGI in the germline V gene. This CDR3 contains 16 residues. The junction had 7 bases not matched to a gene; V was cut back by 0 bases and J by 6 bases. The CDR3 region is CASSYSMAGGLDTQYF. CDR3 in DNA: TGTGCCAGCAGTTACTCGATGGCGGGAGGGCTGGATACGCAGTATTTT.

V gene TRBV20-1 combines with J gene TRBJ1-1; D uncertain. The germline CDR1 and CDR2 sequences are DFQATT and SNEGSKA (reference sequence). V was shortened by 3 bases and J by 3 bases, with 5 bases between the two germline ends. The CDR3 consists of 11 residues. DNA for the CDR3: TGCAGTGCTAGTGCGGACACTGAAGCTTTCTTT. Translated, it gives CSASADTEAFF.

The chain joins TRBV5-4 to TRBJ1-2; the D is unclear. The CDR3 sequence is 15 residues long. Deletions cut 3 bases from V and 4 bases from J, with 16 bases between. CDR1 and CDR2 from the germline V gene are SGHNT and YYREEE (reference sequence). The CDR3 here is CASSSGGRIPYGYTF. CDR3 DNA: TGTGCCAGCAGCTCAGGAGGCAGGATCCCCTATGGCTACACCTTC.

The rearrangement joins TRBV7-9 to TRBJ1-2; 8 positions match TRBD1. The germline V gene encodes CDR1 SEHNR and CDR2 FQNEAQ (reference sequence). The CDR3 runs 14 residues. Trimming at V came to 1 base and at J to 8 bases, leaving 6 bases not matched to a gene. This CDR3 is CASSLEAGGRGYTF. The DNA of the CDR3 is TGTGCCAGCAGCTTAGAGGCAGGGGGCAGAGGCTACACCTTC.

The chain links TRBV30 to TRBJ1-2; 9 bases map to TRBD1. Unmatched junction bases numbered 6, after V lost 1 base and J lost 6 bases. The CDR3 runs 14 residues. The germline V gene has CDR1 GTSNPN and CDR2 SVGIG (reference sequence). The DNA of the CDR3 is TGTGCCTGGAGTGGTGAATGGACAGGGGATGGCTACACCTTC. Residues: CAWSGEWTGDGYTF.

The chain employs TRBV28 and TRBJ1-2, with 12 bases identical to TRBD1. The CDR3 covers 15 residues. Looked up from germline, CDR1 is MDHEN and CDR2 is SYDVKM. Losses at the gene ends were 3 bases for V and 8 bases for J; bases not matched to a gene: 7. CDR3 bases: TGTGCCAGCAGTTTGGGGGACAGGGGGCAATTAGGCTACACCTTC. Residues: CASSLGDRGQLGYTF.

The chain employs TRBV6-5 and TRBJ1-6, with 7 positions matching TRBD1. Germline V gene lookup returns CDR1 MNHEY and CDR2 SVGAGI. This CDR3 region has 15 residues. J gave up 9 bases and V 5 bases, and 10 bases lay outside the gene matches. DNA of the CDR3: TGTGCCAGCAGTGTGACAGGGCTCGTCGCTTCACCCCTCCACTTT. Its translation is CASSVTGLVASPLHF.

The gene calls are TRBV28 and TRBJ1-4; 8 bases are shared with TRBD1. The CDR3 runs to 14 residues. Germline lookup yields CDR1 MDHEN and CDR2 SYDVKM. After removal of 6 bases from V and 8 bases from J, the junction contained 8 bases not matched to a gene. In DNA, the CDR3 is TGTGCCAGCAGAACCGGGACAGGTAAAGAAAAACTGTTTTTT. Its protein is CASRTGTGKEKLFF.

V usage is TRBV18 and J usage is TRBJ1-1, with a tentative D call TRBD1 (5 bases). The CDR3 is made up of 14 amino acids. V lost 2 bases and J 6 bases, leaving 13 bases between the germline ends. CDR1 is KGHSH, CDR2 LQKENI, per germline. CDR3 DNA: TGTGCCAGCTCACCATTTGGAGGGGCAGCTGAAGCTTTCTTT. The encoded protein is CASSPFGGAAEAFF.

This chain links TRBV30 with TRBJ2-1; TRBD1 matches 8 bases. The CDR3 length is 15 residues. Germline trimming cut 3 bases from V and 4 bases from J; bases unmatched to any gene: 8. Germline CDR1 GTSNPN, CDR2 SVGIG (reference sequence). CDR3 in DNA: TGTGCCTGGAGACACCAGGGGGCGCAATACAATGAGCAGTTCTTC. Its translation: CAWRHQGAQYNEQFF.

This chain joins TRBV7-2 and TRBJ2-5; 10 bases fit TRBD2. With V trimmed by 1 base and J by 5 bases, 10 bases remained unmatched. Germline V gives CDR1 SGHTA, CDR2 FQGNSA. The CDR3 has 17 residues. CDR3 sequence (DNA): TGTGCCAGCAGCTTAGTGGCTAGCGGGGGCGGGAGGGAGACCCAGTACTTC. This encodes CASSLVASGGGRETQYF.

This clone showed up just once. The J gene is TRBJ2-7, the V gene TRBV6-1, with D uncertain. Trimming took off 0 bases at V and 8 bases at J, with 14 bases between the two ends. The germline gives CDR1 MNHNS, CDR2 SASEGT. This CDR3 region has 14 residues. The CDR3 region is CASSEAGRNHQQYF. CDR3 DNA: TGTGCCAGCAGTGAAGCCGGACGGAACCACCAGCAGTACTTC.

V usage is TRBV6-5 and J usage is TRBJ1-1; D is undetermined. Looked up from germline, CDR1 is MNHEY and CDR2 is SVGAGI. The ends were cut back, 5 bases at V and 4 bases at J, with 11 bases in the middle. The CDR3 sequence is 13 residues long. As DNA, the CDR3 is TGTGCCAGCAGTGAGTGGCCCATCACTGAAGCTTTCTTT. This translates into CASSEWPITEAFF.

The gene calls are TRBV11-2 and TRBJ2-7; 7 bases align to TRBD2. The germline V gene encodes CDR1 SGHAT and CDR2 FQNNGV. V gave up 8 bases and J gave up 0 bases; unmatched junction bases: 7. CDR3 size: 14 residues. The CDR3 here is CASGTASGSYEQYF. CDR3 bases: TGTGCCAGCGGTACGGCTAGCGGCTCCTACGAGCAGTACTTC.

This chain links TRBV6-6 with TRBJ2-1, with TRBD2 matching 12 bases. The CDR3 sequence is 14 residues long. The germline CDR1 and CDR2 sequences are MNHNY and SVGAGI (reference sequence). V lost 7 bases and J lost 9; bases outside the gene matches: 7. Here the CDR3 reads CASNGGLAGIEQFF. DNA for the CDR3: TGTGCCAGCAACGGGGGACTAGCGGGTATTGAGCAGTTCTTC.

The J gene is TRBJ2-7, the V gene TRBV7-2; tentative D call: TRBD2 (5 bases). Germline CDR1 and CDR2: SGHTA and FQGNSA. Trimming cost V 0 bases and J 0 bases, with 12 bases left between them. This CDR3 is built from 16 residues. The CDR3 here is CASSLARSVNSYEQYF. DNA of the CDR3: TGTGCCAGCAGCTTAGCTCGTAGCGTGAACTCCTACGAGCAGTACTTC.

This clone was seen many times. This chain uses TRBV9 with TRBJ2-7; D is ambiguous. Trimming removed 1 base at V and 6 bases at J, with 8 bases between. CDR1 is SGDLS, CDR2 YYNGEE, per germline. This CDR3 region has 12 residues. The CDR3 loop is CASSVNYGEQYF. The DNA of the CDR3 is TGTGCCAGCAGCGTAAATTACGGCGAGCAGTACTTC.

The chain has TRBV18 and TRBJ1-1, with TRBD1 identical over 8 bases. J lost 1 base, V lost 3 bases, and 4 bases had no gene match. This CDR3 has 15 residues. Germline V gene lookup returns CDR1 KGHSH and CDR2 LQKENI. The CDR3 DNA reads TGTGCCAGCTCACCGGACGGGACAGGGAACACTGAAGCTTTCTTT. Protein: CASSPDGTGNTEAFF. Complete variable domain (other parts from reference TRBV18 and TRBJ1-1): NAGVMQNPRHLVRRRGQEARLRCSPMKGHSHVYWYRQLPEEGLKFMVYLQKENIIDESGMPKERFSAEFPKEGPSILRIQQVVRGDSAAYFCASSPDGTGNTEAFFGQGTRLTVV.

CDR3: CASSYSNRGVAQYF. DNA for the CDR3: TGTGCCAGCAGTTACTCGAATCGGGGAGTGGCCCAGTACTTC. This rearrangement joins TRBV6-5 to TRBJ2-5, with D possibly matching TRBD2 (5 bases). Trimming took off 0 bases at V and 9 bases at J, with 14 bases between the two ends. The V gene's germline CDR1 is MNHEY and CDR2 SVGAGI. The CDR3 runs to 14 residues.

The chain couples TRBV5-1 to TRBJ1-2, with unresolved D. V shed 1 base and J shed 0 bases, with 10 bases lying between them. Germline CDR1 is SGHRS and CDR2 is YFSETQ. The CDR3 spans 15 residues. CDR3 sequence: CASSLNEGANYGYTF. CDR3 coding DNA: TGCGCCAGCAGCTTGAATGAGGGCGCTAACTATGGCTACACCTTC.

On this clone itself: The sample carries other DNA sequences with the same CDR3. The rearrangement joins TRBV19 to TRBJ1-2, with TRBD1 matching over 9 bases. V trimming: 0 bases; J trimming: 2 bases; junction bases outside the gene matches: 1. CDR1 is LNHDA, CDR2 SQIVND, per germline (reference sequence). This CDR3 region has 15 residues. CDR3 DNA sequence: TGTGCCAGTAGTATAGAGGGACAGGGAAACTATGGCTACACCTTC. As protein: CASSIEGQGNYGYTF. Looking up the rest from reference TRBV19 and TRBJ1-2 gives the full variable domain: DGGITQSPKYLFRKEGQNVTLSCEQNLNHDAMYWYRQDPGQGLRLIYYSQIVNDFQKGDIAEGYSVSREKKESFPLTVTSAQKNPTAFYLCASSIEGQGNYGYTFGSGTRLTVV.

The chain employs TRBV2 and TRBJ2-3, with 14 bases identical to TRBD2. The CDR3 has 20 residues. V was clipped by 6 bases and J by 3 bases; unmatched bases: 17. Germline V lookup: CDR1 SNHLY, CDR2 FYNNEI. For the CDR3, the DNA is TGTGCCAGCAGACGCCGACTCTCGGGACTAGCGGGAGAAGGGACAGATACGCAGTATTTT. Residues: CASRRRLSGLAGEGTDTQYF.

The V call is TRBV19, the J call TRBJ2-4; D possibly corresponds to TRBD1 (6 bases). Germline V CDR1 and CDR2: LNHDA, SQIVND (reference sequence). The CDR3 spans 16 residues. V was pared by 5 bases and J by 0 bases, with 14 bases between. The CDR3 reads CASSPPTGLAKNIQYF. CDR3 DNA: TGTGCCAGTAGTCCCCCGACAGGACTAGCCAAAAACATTCAGTACTTC.

The gene calls are TRBV6-6 and TRBJ1-2, with TRBD1 matching 9 bases. V lost 6 bases and J lost 2; bases outside the gene matches: 10. Germline V lookup: CDR1 MNHNY, CDR2 SVGAGI (reference sequence). CDR3 size: 16 residues. The CDR3 sequence is CASSPIYRGPNYGYTF. The CDR3 region has the DNA TGTGCCAGCAGCCCTATTTACAGGGGGCCAAACTATGGCTACACCTTC.

The rearrangement links TRBV6-5 to TRBJ1-1; a possible D gene is TRBD1 (5 bases). The CDR3 is 15 amino acids. V lost 5 bases to trimming and J lost 3 bases, with 16 bases between them. Germline-derived CDR1 and CDR2 are MNHEY and SVGAGI. This CDR3 is CASSRRVGSYTEAFF. The CDR3 nucleotides are TGTGCCAGCAGTCGCAGGGTAGGCTCGTACACTGAAGCTTTCTTT.

The chain employs TRBV5-1 and TRBJ2-5; maybe TRBD1 (5 bases). V was trimmed by 1 base and J by 1 base, leaving 8 bases between them. Germline CDR1 SGHRS, CDR2 YFSETQ. The CDR3 extends over 14 amino acids. The CDR3 loop is CASSLFQGQETQYF. The CDR3 DNA reads TGCGCCAGCAGCTTGTTTCAGGGCCAAGAGACCCAGTACTTC.

This sequence joins TRBV6-1 and TRBJ2-7; 7 bases are shared with TRBD1. J was trimmed by 3 bases and V by 2 bases; bases with no gene match: 7. The CDR3 has 15 amino acids. Germline V gene lookup returns CDR1 MNHNS and CDR2 SASEGT. The chain's CDR3 is CASSETAGGIYEQYF. The CDR3 nucleotides are TGTGCCAGCAGTGAAACGGCAGGGGGAATCTACGAGCAGTACTTC.